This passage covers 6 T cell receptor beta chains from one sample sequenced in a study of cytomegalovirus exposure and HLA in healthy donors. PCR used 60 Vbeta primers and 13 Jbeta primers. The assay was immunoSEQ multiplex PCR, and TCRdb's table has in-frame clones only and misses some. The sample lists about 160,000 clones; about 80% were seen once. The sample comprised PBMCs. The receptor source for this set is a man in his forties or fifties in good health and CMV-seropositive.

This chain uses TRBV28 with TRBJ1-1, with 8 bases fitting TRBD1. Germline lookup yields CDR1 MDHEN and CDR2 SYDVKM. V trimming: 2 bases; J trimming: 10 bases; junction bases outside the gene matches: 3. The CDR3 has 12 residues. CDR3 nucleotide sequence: TGTGCCAGCAGTTTAGGACAGGGTGCAGCTTTCTTT. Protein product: CASSLGQGAAFF.

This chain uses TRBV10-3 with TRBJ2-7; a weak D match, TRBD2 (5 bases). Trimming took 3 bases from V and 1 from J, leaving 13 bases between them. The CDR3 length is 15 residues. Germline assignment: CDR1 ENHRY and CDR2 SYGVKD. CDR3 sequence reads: CAISEGGRTSYEQYF. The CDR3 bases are TGTGCCATCAGTGAAGGCGGCCGGACTTCCTACGAGCAGTACTTC.

CDR3 protein: CASSERDRRHVGYTF. The CDR3 nucleotides read TGTGCCAGCAGTGAAAGGGACAGGAGGCATGTTGGCTACACCTTC. The J gene is TRBJ1-2, the V gene TRBV6-1; 8 bases are a match to TRBD1. Losses at the gene ends were 2 bases for V and 7 bases for J; bases not matched to a gene: 9. Germline-derived CDR1 and CDR2 are MNHNS and SASEGT. CDR3 size: 15 residues.

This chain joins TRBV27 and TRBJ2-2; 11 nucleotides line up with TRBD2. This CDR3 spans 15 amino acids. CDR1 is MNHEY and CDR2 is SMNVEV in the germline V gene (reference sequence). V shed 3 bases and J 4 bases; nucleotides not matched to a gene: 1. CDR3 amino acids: CASSFGTSGTGELFF. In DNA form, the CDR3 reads TGTGCCAGCAGTTTCGGGACTAGCGGCACCGGGGAGCTGTTTTTT.

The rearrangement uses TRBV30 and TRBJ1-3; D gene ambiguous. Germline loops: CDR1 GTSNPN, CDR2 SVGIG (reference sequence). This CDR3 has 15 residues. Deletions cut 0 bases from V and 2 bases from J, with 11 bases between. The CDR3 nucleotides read TGTGCCTGGAGTGTAGGACTCCAGACTGGAAACACCATATATTTT. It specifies CAWSVGLQTGNTIYF.

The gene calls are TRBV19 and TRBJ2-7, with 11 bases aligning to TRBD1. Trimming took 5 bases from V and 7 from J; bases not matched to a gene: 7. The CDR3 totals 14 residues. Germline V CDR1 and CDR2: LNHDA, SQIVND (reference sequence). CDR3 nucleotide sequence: TGTGCCAGTAGTTTCGGACAGGGGGCTCAAGAGCAGTACTTC. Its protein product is CASSFGQGAQEQYF.